This T cell receptor (beta chain) was found in a study of human versus mouse CDR3 diversity and MHC coevolution. Sequencing was performed with immunoSEQ multiplex PCR; in TCRdb, only in-frame clones are kept and a portion is missing. The sample includes tens of thousands of clones, roughly 93% seen only once; the top ten take 1.1% to 1.5%. This CDR3 comprises 15 residues. Trimming stripped 3 bases from V and 0 bases from J, with 11 bases between. From germline, CDR1 is KGHSH and CDR2 LQKENI. This rearrangement joins TRBV18 to TRBJ1-1; D might be TRBD1 (6 bases). This sequence was found in a person aged 30-70 years in good health. The sample comprised naive CD4+ T cells from blood. Subset described: CD45RO-negative CD62L-positive naive CD4 T cells. The CDR3 spells CASSPGGALNTEAFF. CDR3 nucleotides: TGTGCCAGCTCACCCGGGGGGGCACTGAACACTGAAGCTTTCTTT.